Sequencing of this TCR beta chain was carried out in a study of cytomegalovirus exposure and HLA in healthy donors. Study-level background: A later analysis reported the same platform for the 110 or so validation repertoires and the approximately 640 first-cohort repertoires.

Separate from the roughly 670-subject first cohort, the approximately 130-subject validation cohort was the one that the donors belonged to. Remarks on this clone: What it binds is not known.

J lost 5 bases, V lost 5 bases, and 6 bases had no gene match. The CDR3 loop spans 15 amino acids. The V gene's germline CDR1 is MGHRA and CDR2 YSYEKL. Profiling relied on immunoSEQ multiplex PCR, and the TCRdb table lists in-frame clones only, not all of them. The data hold 100,000 to 150,000 clones, with approximately 94% observed a single time. Study-wide points: A classifier reportedly called cytomegalovirus status with high sensitivity and specificity. In vitro assays verified that three CMV-associated chains recognized CMV antigens specifically.

The rearrangement links TRBV4-1 to TRBJ2-3; 11 bases are a match to TRBD2. This sequence was found in a woman between 18 and 29 years old in good health and CMV-seronegative. The sequenced sample consisted of PBMCs. DNA of the CDR3: TGCGCCAGCAGCGAGCTAGCGGGGGGCGGAGATACGCAGTATTTT. Translation: CASSELAGGGDTQYF.